This T cell receptor (beta chain) was captured by sequencing in a study of T cells and Merkel cell carcinoma outcomes. Study-wide results and caveats: In Merkel cell carcinoma, repertoire and T-cell density reportedly predicted outcomes.

Trimming cost V 3 bases and J 3 bases, with 10 bases left between them. Germline CDR1 ENHRY, CDR2 SYGVKD. The length of the CDR3 is 14 residues. A remark on this clone: What it recognizes is unknown.

Profiled with immunoSEQ multiplex PCR; TCRdb holds only in-frame clones, not every one. The profile shows more than 9,500 clones, roughly 95% of them singletons. Sequencing was done on a sample of tumor tissue from Merkel cell carcinoma. J is TRBJ2-3 and V is TRBV10-3; D is uncertain. The sequence was collected from a human donor with Merkel cell carcinoma. The CDR3 bases are TGTGCCATCAGTGATTCCACAGCAACAGATACGCAGTATTTT. Residues: CAISDSTATDTQYF.